A selection of T cell receptor beta chains follows, all from one sample in a study of blood T cells in healthy people across ages. Each CDR3 protein gets one entry after TCRdb re-called the 5' RACE reads with MiXCR. The repertoire includes 1.5 million to 1.9 million distinct CDR3 sequences, approximately 42% of them detected once, and just over 4% sits in the top ten. Material: blood. Receptor source: a woman aged 18-29 years in good health. The conserved cysteine and the conserved F or W are not part of the CDR3 here. Each record gives: V gene, CDR3 protein.

TRBV6-1 ASSEGMGGYGYT
TRBV7-2 ASKGPGNTEAF
TRBV7-9 ASSLESNNEQF
TRBV20-1 SARSISENTIY
TRBV2 ASRTGAASYEQY
TRBV7-9 ASSLRTFYEQY
TRBV25-1 ASTAILTDTQY
TRBV4-3 ASSQDYQSMNTEAF
TRBV21-1 AAGRYKAF
TRBV2 ASSFQDQAAF
TRBV20-1 SAGRFVGKF
TRBV2 ASSDDGRRETQY
TRBV7-9 ASSLVKLGEKLF
TRBV6-1 ASSEHEQFVGYEQY
TRBV29-1 SVGGTGTTNEKLF
TRBV7-2 ASSLFAGDYNEQF
TRBV5-5 ASSLSPGLATMKQF
TRBV30 AWSVQGAGVQPQH
TRBV27 ASRMGLGSNNEQF
TRBV5-5 ASRGYNEQY
TRBV4-1 ASSQGIGRTNEKLF
TRBV5-1 ASSLIDRAYEQY
TRBV7-2 ASSLIGSETQY
TRBV4-3 ASSQDGGLAGTRQF
TRBV12-3/TRBV12-4 ASSLSGHYGYT
TRBV6-1 ASSDAAAGNQPQH
TRBV7-4 ASSLDLGNTDTQY
TRBV20-1 SARPGLTWGTEAF
TRBV6-1 ASTPLTGMNTGELF
TRBV6-5 ASRSLGGSDYEQY
TRBV11-2 ASSPRPNPLSYNEQF
TRBV9 ASSVARGGSNYGYT
TRBV3-1 ASSRGTLDKDYEQY
TRBV10-3 AIRRAWNTEAF
TRBV7-9 ASSLAASPEAF
TRBV5-1 ASSLDLGPLYGYT
TRBV6-2/TRBV6-3 ASSYSFSLGSSEQY
TRBV6-2/TRBV6-3 ASREMGYSYEQY
TRBV10-3 AISGTDYGYT
TRBV4-2 ASSQEQTGGRTQY
TRBV7-2 ASSSQQGYQPQH
TRBV4-3 ASSQVFTKGETQY
TRBV6-2/TRBV6-3 ASSPADYSNQPQH
TRBV4-3 ASSQDPLAKNIQY
TRBV7-8 ASSPVVGWTGELF
TRBV12-3/TRBV12-4 ASSSYKRGSYNEQF
TRBV7-2 ASSLVSRPVETQY
TRBV12-3/TRBV12-4 ASSLGGSDTQY